This T cell receptor (beta chain) was captured by sequencing in a study of response to subunit inactivated influenza vaccine. Study-wide points: After each seasonal influenza vaccination, few new T cells are recruited, the authors suggested.

Each CDR3 protein is one row after TCRdb ran MiXCR on the RT-PCR reads. The sample has fewer than 600,000 distinct CDR3 sequences, about 7.2% seen once; the top ten hold less than 15%. This clonotype was recorded many times. Its specificity is unknown. CDR1 SGHTA and CDR2 FQGNSA come from the germline V gene. Trimming shortened V by 0 bases and J by 3 bases, and 7 bases separated the two germline ends. There are 14 residues in the CDR3. V gene TRBV7-2 combines with J gene TRBJ2-3; no clear D. This sequence originates from a man aged 45 to 70 who received an inactivated influenza vaccine. This specimen was PBMCs from blood, taken roughly 24 months after vaccination. CDR3 in amino acids: CASSLAGFTDTQYF. DNA of the CDR3: TGTGCCAGCAGCTTAGCGGGTTTTACAGATACGCAGTATTTT.